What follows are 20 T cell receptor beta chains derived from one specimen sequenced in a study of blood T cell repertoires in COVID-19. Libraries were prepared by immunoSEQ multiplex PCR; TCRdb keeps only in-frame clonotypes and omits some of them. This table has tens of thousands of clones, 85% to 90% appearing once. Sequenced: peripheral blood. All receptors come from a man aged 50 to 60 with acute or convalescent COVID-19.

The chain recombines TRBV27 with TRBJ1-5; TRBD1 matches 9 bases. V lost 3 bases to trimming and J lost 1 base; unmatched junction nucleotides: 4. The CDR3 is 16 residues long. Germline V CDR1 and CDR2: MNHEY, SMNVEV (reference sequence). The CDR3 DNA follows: TGTGCCAGCAGTTTCCGGACAGGGGACAGCAATCAGCCCCAGCATTTT. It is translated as CASSFRTGDSNQPQHF.

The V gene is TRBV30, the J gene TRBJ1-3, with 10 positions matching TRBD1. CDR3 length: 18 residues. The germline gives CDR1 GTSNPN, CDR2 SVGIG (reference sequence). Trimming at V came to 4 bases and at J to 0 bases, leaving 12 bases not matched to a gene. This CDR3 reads CAWTRYGTGEPSGNTIYF. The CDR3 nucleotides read TGTGCCTGGACTCGATATGGGACAGGGGAACCCTCTGGAAACACCATATATTTT. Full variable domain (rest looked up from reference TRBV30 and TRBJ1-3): SQTIHQWPATLVQPVGSPLSLECTVEGTSNPNLYWYRQAAGRGLQLLFYSVGIGQISSEVPQNLSASRPQDRQFILSSKKLLLSDSGFYLCAWTRYGTGEPSGNTIYFGEGSWLTVV.

The CDR3 protein is CASSIVHSVPYNEQFF. Written as DNA, the CDR3 is TGTGCCAGTAGTATAGTTCATAGCGTCCCCTACAATGAGCAGTTCTTC. This sequence joins TRBV19 and TRBJ2-1; perhaps TRBD2 as D (5 bases). Germline V gives CDR1 LNHDA, CDR2 SQIVND (reference sequence). V dropped 1 base and J dropped 2 bases, with 12 bases sitting between them. The CDR3 loop spans 16 amino acids.

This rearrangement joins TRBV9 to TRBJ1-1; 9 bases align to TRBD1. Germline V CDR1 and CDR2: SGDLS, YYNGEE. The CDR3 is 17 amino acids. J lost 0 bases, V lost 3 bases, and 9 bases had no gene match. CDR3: CASSAPGTGILNTEAFF. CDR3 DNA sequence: TGTGCCAGCAGCGCACCCGGGACAGGGATTTTGAACACTGAAGCTTTCTTT.

The CDR3 bases are TGTGCCAGCAGCCAGGGGAGCTCCTACAATGAGCAGTTCTTC. It codes for CASSQGSSYNEQFF. V gene TRBV6-5 combines with J gene TRBJ2-1; TRBD1 might be the D (6 bases). V lost 6 bases and J 0 bases, leaving 9 bases between the germline ends. From germline, CDR1 is MNHEY and CDR2 SVGAGI. The CDR3 runs 14 residues.

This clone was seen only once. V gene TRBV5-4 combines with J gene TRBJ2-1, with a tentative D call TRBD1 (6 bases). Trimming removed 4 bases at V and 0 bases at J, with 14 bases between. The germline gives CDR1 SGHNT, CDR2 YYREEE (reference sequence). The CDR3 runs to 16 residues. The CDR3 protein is CASSPATGRSYNEQFF. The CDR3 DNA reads TGTGCCAGCAGCCCGGCGACAGGACGCTCCTACAATGAGCAGTTCTTC.

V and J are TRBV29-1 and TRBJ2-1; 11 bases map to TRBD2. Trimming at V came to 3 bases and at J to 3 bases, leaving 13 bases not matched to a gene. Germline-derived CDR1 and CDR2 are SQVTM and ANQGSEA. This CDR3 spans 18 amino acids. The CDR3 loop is CSVEQTTSGSLLYNEQFF. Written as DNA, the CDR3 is TGCAGCGTTGAGCAGACAACTAGCGGGAGCTTACTCTACAATGAGCAGTTCTTC.

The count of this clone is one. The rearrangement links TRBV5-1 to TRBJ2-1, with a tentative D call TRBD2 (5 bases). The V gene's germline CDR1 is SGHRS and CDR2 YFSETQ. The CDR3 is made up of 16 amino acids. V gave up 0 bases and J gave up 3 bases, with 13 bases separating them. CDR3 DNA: TGCGCCAGCAGCTTGGTAGCCCTACGGGGCTACAATGAGCAGTTCTTC. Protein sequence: CASSLVALRGYNEQFF.

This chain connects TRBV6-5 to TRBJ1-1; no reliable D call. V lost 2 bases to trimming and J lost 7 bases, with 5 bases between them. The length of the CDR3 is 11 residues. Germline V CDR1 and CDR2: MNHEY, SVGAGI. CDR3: CASSYRSEAFF. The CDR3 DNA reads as TGTGCCAGCAGTTACCGCAGTGAAGCTTTCTTT.

The CDR3 sequence is CASTQNRNTIYF. CDR3 sequence (DNA): TGTGCCAGCACACAGAACAGAAACACCATATATTTT. The rearrangement uses TRBV12-3 or TRBV12-4 and TRBJ1-3; D remains ambiguous. This CDR3 comprises 12 residues. Trimming cost V 7 bases and J 5 bases, with 9 bases left between them.

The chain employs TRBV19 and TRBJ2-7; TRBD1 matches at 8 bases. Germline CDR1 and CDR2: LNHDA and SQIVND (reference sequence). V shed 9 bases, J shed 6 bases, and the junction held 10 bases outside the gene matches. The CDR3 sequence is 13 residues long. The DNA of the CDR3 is TGTGCCAGCTCGACGACAGGGGCGTCCGAGCAGTACTTC. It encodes CASSTTGASEQYF. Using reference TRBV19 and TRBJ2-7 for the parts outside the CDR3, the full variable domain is DGGITQSPKYLFRKEGQNVTLSCEQNLNHDAMYWYRQDPGQGLRLIYYSQIVNDFQKGDIAEGYSVSREKKESFPLTVTSAQKNPTAFYLCASSTTGASEQYFGPGTRLTVT.

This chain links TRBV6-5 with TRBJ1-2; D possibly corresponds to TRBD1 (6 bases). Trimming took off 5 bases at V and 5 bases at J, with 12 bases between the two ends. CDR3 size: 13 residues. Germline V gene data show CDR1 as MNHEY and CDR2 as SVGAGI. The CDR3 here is CASSTGLRYGYTF. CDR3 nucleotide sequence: TGTGCCAGCAGTACAGGGTTGAGGTATGGCTACACCTTC.

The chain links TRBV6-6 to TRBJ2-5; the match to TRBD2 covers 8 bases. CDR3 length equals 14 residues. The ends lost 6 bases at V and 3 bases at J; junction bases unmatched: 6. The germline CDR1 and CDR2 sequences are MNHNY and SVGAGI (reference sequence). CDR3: CASRPGTREETQYF. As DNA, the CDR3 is TGTGCCAGCAGGCCCGGGACTAGGGAAGAGACCCAGTACTTC.

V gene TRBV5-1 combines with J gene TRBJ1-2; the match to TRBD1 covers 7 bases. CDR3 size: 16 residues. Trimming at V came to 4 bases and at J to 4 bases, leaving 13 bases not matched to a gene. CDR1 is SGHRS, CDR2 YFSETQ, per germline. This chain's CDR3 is CASSPTRTGPLYGYTF. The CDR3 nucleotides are TGCGCCAGCAGCCCAACCCGGACAGGCCCACTCTATGGCTACACCTTC.

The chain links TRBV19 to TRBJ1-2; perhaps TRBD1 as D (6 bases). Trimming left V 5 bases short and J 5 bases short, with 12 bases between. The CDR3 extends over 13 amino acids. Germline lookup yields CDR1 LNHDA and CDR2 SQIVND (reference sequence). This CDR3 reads CASSPDSAYGYTF. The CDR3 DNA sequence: TGTGCCAGTAGTCCGGACAGCGCTTATGGCTACACCTTC.

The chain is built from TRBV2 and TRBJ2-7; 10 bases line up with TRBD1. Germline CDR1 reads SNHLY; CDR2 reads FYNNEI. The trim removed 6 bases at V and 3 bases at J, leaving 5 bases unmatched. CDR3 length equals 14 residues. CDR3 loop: CASSAGQGGYEQYF. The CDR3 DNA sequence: TGTGCCAGCAGCGCAGGACAGGGGGGCTACGAGCAGTACTTC.

In DNA form, the CDR3 reads TGTGCCTGGAGTCTCAGTAGGAGGGAGACCCAGTACTTC. Protein sequence: CAWSLSRRETQYF. This chain uses TRBV30 with TRBJ2-5; D is perhaps TRBD2 (5 bases). Between the trimmed V and J ends, which lost 2 bases and 5 bases, there was a span of 12 bases. Germline V gives CDR1 GTSNPN, CDR2 SVGIG (reference sequence). The CDR3 is 13 amino acids.

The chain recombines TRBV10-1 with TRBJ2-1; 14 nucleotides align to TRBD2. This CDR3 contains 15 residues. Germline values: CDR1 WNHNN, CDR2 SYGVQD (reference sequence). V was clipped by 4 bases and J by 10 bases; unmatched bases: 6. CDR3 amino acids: CASSAGLAGAGEQFF. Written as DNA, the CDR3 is TGCGCCAGCAGTGCGGGACTAGCGGGAGCGGGAGAGCAGTTCTTC.

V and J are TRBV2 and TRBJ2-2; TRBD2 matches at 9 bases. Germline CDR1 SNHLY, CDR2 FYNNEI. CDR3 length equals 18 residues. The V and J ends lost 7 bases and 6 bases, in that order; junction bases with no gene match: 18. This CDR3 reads CASTLAGGLAGMAGELFF. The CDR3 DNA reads TGTGCCAGCACTTTGGCAGGGGGGCTAGCGGGGATGGCCGGGGAGCTGTTTTTT.

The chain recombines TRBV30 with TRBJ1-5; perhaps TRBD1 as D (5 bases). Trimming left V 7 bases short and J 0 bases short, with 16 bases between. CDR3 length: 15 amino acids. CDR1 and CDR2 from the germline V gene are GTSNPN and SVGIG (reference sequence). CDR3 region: CALSQVGGSNQPQHF. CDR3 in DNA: TGTGCCTTATCCCAAGTGGGGGGTAGCAATCAGCCCCAGCATTTT.